This entry lists 20 T cell receptor beta chains sequenced from one sample in a study of T cells in Graves' hyperthyroidism and ophthalmopathy (dated by TCRdb to 2018 to 2020). The protocol used for the library was multiplex PCR. This sample was sequenced with an Illumina HiSeq 2000. The TCR beta CDR3 regions were amplified from RNA transcripts. The TCR CDR3 was subjected to a first round of RT-PCR using the HTBI primer set and the Qiagen OneStep RT-PCR kit. TCRdb redid the processing of the public reads, applying fastp at Q25 and MiXCR, and retained in-frame beta chains. Rows with one shared CDR3 protein collapse into an entry with the most common genes and DNA. This sample comprises fewer than 350,000 distinct CDR3 sequences, 15% to 20% of them detected only once. In total, the top ten clones hold approximately 54% of the sample. Specimen: blood. These receptors all stem from a woman between 50 and 59 years old with Graves' hyperthyroidism.

This clonotype has a count of ten or more. The chain employs TRBV6-6 and TRBJ2-3, with unresolved D. The V end lost 2 bases, the J end lost 0 bases, and 6 bases lay between the germline ends. Per germline, CDR1 MNHNY and CDR2 SVGAGI (reference sequence). The CDR3 has 14 residues. DNA for the CDR3: TGTGCCAGCAGTTACACAAGTAGCACAGATACGCAGTATTTT. It yields the protein CASSYTSSTDTQYF.

The V and J genes are TRBV7-9 and TRBJ2-1; D remains unclear. CDR1 is SEHNR and CDR2 is FQNEAQ in the germline V gene (reference sequence). The CDR3 sequence is 11 residues long. Trimming took 5 bases from V and 6 from J, leaving 5 bases between them. In nucleotides, the CDR3 is TGTGCCAGCAGCACCCCCAATGAGCAGTTCTTC. The encoded protein is CASSTPNEQFF.

This clonotype was picked up many times. V usage is TRBV7-8 and J usage is TRBJ2-2; D possibly matches TRBD1 or TRBD2 (5 bases each). The CDR3 has 14 residues. V lost 4 bases to trimming and J lost 6 bases, with 12 bases between them. Per the germline V gene, CDR1 is SGHVS and CDR2 is FQNEAQ. In DNA form, the CDR3 reads TGTGCCAGCAGCTACCGGGACGGGGCCGGGGAGCTGTTTTTT. As protein: CASSYRDGAGELFF.

The V gene is TRBV6-6, the J gene TRBJ1-1; D is perhaps TRBD1 (5 bases). The CDR3 has 13 residues. Germline values: CDR1 MNHNY, CDR2 SVGAGI (reference sequence). Trimming pared 2 bases from V and 7 bases from J, leaving 11 bases between. DNA of the CDR3: TGTGCCAGCAGTTACGGGGGGGACGTTGAAGCTTTCTTT. It yields the protein CASSYGGDVEAFF.

This clonotype has more than one count but fewer than ten. CDR3 DNA: TGTGCCAGCAGTGGGTACAGGGGGCAGAATGAGCAGTTCTTC. Protein product: CASSGYRGQNEQFF. This chain uses TRBV6-5 with TRBJ2-1, with 9 bases aligning to TRBD1. Germline CDR1 MNHEY, CDR2 SVGAGI. The CDR3 totals 14 residues. The V segment lost 5 bases and the J segment 7 bases; nucleotides outside the gene matches: 6.

This clonotype was detected once. A much bigger clone sits one base away, suggesting this may be a read error. This sequence joins TRBV11-2 and TRBJ2-7; D tentatively reads TRBD1 or TRBD2 (5 bases each). The ends were cut back, 5 bases at V and 3 bases at J, with 11 bases in the middle. The germline gives CDR1 SGHAT, CDR2 FQNNGV. The CDR3 runs 13 residues. CDR3 bases: TGTGCCAGCAGCAGGGACCCGTTCTACGAGCAGTACTTC. Translation: CASSRDPFYEQYF.

The chain uses TRBV20-1 and TRBJ2-1; D possibly corresponds to TRBD1 (7 bases). Germline assignment: CDR1 DFQATT and CDR2 SNEGSKA (reference sequence). CDR3 length: 12 residues. The germline V and J ends were trimmed by 6 bases and 7 bases, with 13 bases remaining between them. The CDR3 spells CSANPGGNEQFF. In DNA, the CDR3 is TGCAGTGCCAATCCAGGGGGGAATGAGCAGTTCTTC.

This clonotype was seen at least ten times. This chain uses TRBV2 with TRBJ2-7; D remains unclear. Trimming removed 6 bases at V and 2 bases at J, with 17 bases between. The CDR3 has 15 amino acids. Germline V CDR1 and CDR2: SNHLY, FYNNEI. CDR3 sequence: CASRPDGPLTYEQYF. The CDR3 DNA reads as TGTGCCAGCAGACCGGACGGCCCTCTAACCTACGAGCAGTACTTC.

Regarding this clonotype: This may stem from a read error, because a much larger clone lies one nucleotide away. The chain links TRBV28 to TRBJ2-1; 11 bases agree with TRBD2. The closer fit of TRBJ2-7 to the DNA end suggests the J call may be wrong. This CDR3 comprises 15 residues. Per germline, CDR1 MDHEN and CDR2 SYDVKM. For the CDR3, the DNA is TGTGCCAGCACCCTCGGGACTAGCGGCTACAATGAGCAGTACTTC. Amino acids: CASTLGTSGYNEQYF.

The V and J genes are TRBV28 and TRBJ1-6; D ambiguous. Germline CDR1 MDHEN, CDR2 SYDVKM. The CDR3 runs to 15 residues. V was trimmed by 3 bases and J by 0 bases, leaving 6 bases between them. The CDR3 is CASSFGSSYNSPLHF. Written as DNA, the CDR3 is TGTGCCAGCAGTTTTGGCAGCTCCTATAATTCACCCCTCCACTTT.

This clonotype has at least ten counts. The V call is TRBV7-9, the J call TRBJ1-4, with D maybe TRBD1 (5 bases). The CDR3 loop spans 14 amino acids. Trimming pared 4 bases from V and 7 bases from J, leaving 13 bases between. Germline lookup yields CDR1 SEHNR and CDR2 FQNEAQ (reference sequence). The CDR3 spells CASSSQGYIEKLFF. In DNA, the CDR3 is TGTGCCAGCAGCTCCCAGGGATACATTGAAAAACTGTTTTTT.

This clonotype was counted ten times or more. This sequence joins TRBV11-2 and TRBJ1-1, with D perhaps TRBD1 (6 bases). V shed 4 bases and J shed 4 bases, with 13 bases lying between them. The CDR3 contains 14 residues. Per the germline V gene, CDR1 is SGHAT and CDR2 is FQNNGV. This chain's CDR3 is CASSSHREGTEAFF. As DNA, the CDR3 is TGTGCCAGCAGCTCGCACAGGGAAGGCACTGAAGCTTTCTTT.

The V gene is TRBV2, the J gene TRBJ1-5; D gene uncertain. This CDR3 is built from 15 residues. The V gene's germline CDR1 is SNHLY and CDR2 FYNNEI. Trimming shortened V by 3 bases and J by 0 bases, and 9 bases separated the two germline ends. The CDR3 DNA reads TGTGCCAGCAGTGATGAGGTTTTTAGCAATCAGCCCCAGCATTTT. It is translated as CASSDEVFSNQPQHF.

This clonotype was seen a handful of times. The chain combines TRBV15 with TRBJ2-1, with 9 bases matching TRBD2. This CDR3 contains 16 residues. CDR1 LNHNV and CDR2 YYDKDF come from the germline V gene (reference sequence). V lost 5 bases, J lost 8 bases, and 13 bases stayed unmatched. The CDR3 spells CATSGEISGGIYEQFF. In nucleotides, the CDR3 is TGTGCCACCAGCGGTGAAATTAGCGGGGGAATTTATGAGCAGTTCTTC.

This clonotype was seen ten or more times. The chain couples TRBV30 to TRBJ2-7, with D possibly TRBD2 on 5 matching bases. Trimming removed 1 base at V and 3 bases at J, with 16 bases between. Germline CDR1 reads GTSNPN; CDR2 reads SVGIG (reference sequence). The CDR3 length is 15 residues. Written as DNA, the CDR3 is TGTGCCTGGAGTGCGGCGGAAGCGGTCTACTACGAGCAGTACTTC. Protein product: CAWSAAEAVYYEQYF.

A few counts support this clonotype. This chain uses TRBV29-1 with TRBJ1-2; a possible D gene is TRBD1 (5 bases). V was clipped by 5 bases and J by 4 bases, with 17 bases between them. From germline, CDR1 is SQVTM and CDR2 ANQGSEA. The CDR3 runs 14 residues. The CDR3 loop is CSVPTGESVYGYTF. The CDR3 DNA is TGCAGCGTTCCCACAGGAGAGAGTGTCTATGGCTACACCTTC.

Many counts were recorded for this clonotype. V and J are TRBV3-1 and TRBJ1-4; D not certain. Deletions cut 4 bases from V and 4 bases from J, with 13 bases between. This CDR3 is built from 15 residues. The germline gives CDR1 LGHDT, CDR2 YNNKEL (reference sequence). The CDR3 here is CASSRIKGNNEKLFF. The CDR3 nucleotides read TGTGCCAGCAGCCGTATCAAGGGAAATAATGAAAAACTGTTTTTT.

This clonotype was observed a handful of times. V is TRBV5-1 and J is TRBJ1-3; D perhaps matches TRBD1 (5 bases). Germline lookup yields CDR1 SGHRS and CDR2 YFSETQ. V dropped 3 bases and J dropped 1 base, with 8 bases sitting between them. This CDR3 region has 14 residues. CDR3 bases: TGCGCCAGCAGCTCACAGGCTTCTGGAAACACCATATATTTT. It yields the protein CASSSQASGNTIYF. The variable domain in full, completed from reference TRBV5-1 and TRBJ1-3, reads KAGVTQTPRYLIKTRGQQVTLSCSPISGHRSVSWYQQTPGQGLQFLFEYFSETQRNKGNFPGRFSGRQFSNSRSEMNVSTLELGDSALYLCASSSQASGNTIYFGEGSWLTVV.

The sample holds a few counts of this clonotype. The chain joins TRBV3-1 to TRBJ2-7; 7 nucleotides align to TRBD2. V lost 4 bases, J lost 0 bases, and 12 bases stayed unmatched. The CDR3 has 17 residues. Germline values: CDR1 LGHDT, CDR2 YNNKEL (reference sequence). CDR3 coding DNA: TGTGCCAGCAGCCCCCTGGGGCTAGCGGTTAACTCCTACGAGCAGTACTTC. It encodes CASSPLGLAVNSYEQYF.

Ten or more counts support this clonotype. The chain recombines TRBV3-1 with TRBJ2-1; D gene uncertain. The CDR3 contains 12 residues. Trimming took off 5 bases at V and 6 bases at J, with 8 bases between the two ends. Germline V gives CDR1 LGHDT, CDR2 YNNKEL (reference sequence). The CDR3 DNA follows: TGTGCCAGCAGCTCACCTGCCAATGAGCAGTTCTTC. It yields the protein CASSSPANEQFF.